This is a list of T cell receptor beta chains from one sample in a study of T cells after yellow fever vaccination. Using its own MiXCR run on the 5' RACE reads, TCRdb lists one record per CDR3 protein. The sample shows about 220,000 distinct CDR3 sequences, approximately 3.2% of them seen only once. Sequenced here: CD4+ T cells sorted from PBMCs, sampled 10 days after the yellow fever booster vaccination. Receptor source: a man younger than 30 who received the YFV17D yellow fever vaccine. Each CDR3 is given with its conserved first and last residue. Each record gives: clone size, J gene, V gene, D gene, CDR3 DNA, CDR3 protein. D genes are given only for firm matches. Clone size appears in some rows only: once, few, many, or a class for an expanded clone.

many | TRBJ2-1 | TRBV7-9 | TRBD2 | TGTGCCAGCAGCCCCAGACTAGCGGAACACAATGAGCAGTTCTTC | CASSPRLAEHNEQFF
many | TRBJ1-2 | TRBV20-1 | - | TGCAGTGCTAGAGTTCTGGGACGGAATAACTATGGCTACACCTTC | CSARVLGRNNYGYTF
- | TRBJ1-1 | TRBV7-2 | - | TGTGCCAGCAGCTCCGTGGGGTGGGGAGAAGCTTTCTTT | CASSSVGWGEAFF
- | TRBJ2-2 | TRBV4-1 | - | TGCGCCAGCAGCCGCCGACAGCGCACCGGGGAGCTGTTTTTT | CASSRRQRTGELFF
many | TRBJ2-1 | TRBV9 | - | TGTGCCAGCAGCGTAGAAGTCATGTACAATGAGCAGTTCTTC | CASSVEVMYNEQFF
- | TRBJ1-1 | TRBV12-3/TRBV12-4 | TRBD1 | TGTGCCAGCAGTTTCTCCCGACAGGGCACTGAAGCTTTCTTT | CASSFSRQGTEAFF
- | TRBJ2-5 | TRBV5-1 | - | TGCGCCAGCAGCTTGGGGGACAGCCGGGAGGAGACCCAGTACTTC | CASSLGDSREETQYF
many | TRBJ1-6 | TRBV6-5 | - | TGTGCCAGCCGCAGTTATAATTCACCCCTCCACTTT | CASRSYNSPLHF
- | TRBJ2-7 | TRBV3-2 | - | TGTGCCAGCAGCCCACGACGGACAGGGGTCCTCTACGAGCAGTACTTC | CASSPRRTGVLYEQYF
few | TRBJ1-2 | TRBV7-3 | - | TGTGCCAGCAGCTTCAACGGTTATGGCTACACCTTC | CASSFNGYGYTF
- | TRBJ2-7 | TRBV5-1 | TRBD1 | TGCGCCAGCAGCCTTTACTATGGGGACAGGGGAATTGGGGCCCCCTACGAGCAGTACTTC | CASSLYYGDRGIGAPYEQYF
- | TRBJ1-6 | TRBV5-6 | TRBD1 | TGTGCCAGCAGCTCGGACAGGTCCTATAATTCACCCCTCCACTTT | CASSSDRSYNSPLHF
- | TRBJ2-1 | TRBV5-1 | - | TGCGCCAGCAGCCCCGCCCGGGGAAATGAGCAGTTCTTC | CASSPARGNEQFF
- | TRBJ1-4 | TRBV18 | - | TGTGCCAGCTCACCACGAGCTGCAACTAATGAAAAACTGTTTTTT | CASSPRAATNEKLFF
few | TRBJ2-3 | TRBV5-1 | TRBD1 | TGCGCCAGCAGCTTGGGGGACAGGGCCTACACAGATACGCAGTATTTT | CASSLGDRAYTDTQYF
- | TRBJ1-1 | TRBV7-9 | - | TGTGCCAGCAGCCTCGGTCGGACAACGAACACTGAAGCTTTCTTT | CASSLGRTTNTEAFF
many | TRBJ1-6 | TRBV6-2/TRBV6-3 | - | TGTGCCAGCAGCCCCCCACCAGGCAGGCGACGTAATTCACCCCTCCACTTT | CASSPPPGRRRNSPLHF
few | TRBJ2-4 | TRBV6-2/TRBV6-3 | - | TGTGCCAGCAGCGCCACGGATCAGGGGATGAACATTCAGTACTTC | CASSATDQGMNIQYF
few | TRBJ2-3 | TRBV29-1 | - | TGCAGCGGTGCGCATGGGGATACGCAGTATTTT | CSGAHGDTQYF
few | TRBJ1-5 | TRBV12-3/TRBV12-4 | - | TGTGCCAGCAGGCCCGGGAGCCTTCCTAGATCTATGAGCAATCAGCCCCAGCATTTT | CASRPGSLPRSMSNQPQHF
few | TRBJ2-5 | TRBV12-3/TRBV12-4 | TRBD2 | TGTGCCAGCAGTTTGGGGAGTAGCGGGTACCAAGAGACCCAGTACTTC | CASSLGSSGYQETQYF
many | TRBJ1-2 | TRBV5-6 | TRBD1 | TGTGCCAGCAGCTATGTCTCGACCGGGACAGATTTCTATGGCTACACCTTC | CASSYVSTGTDFYGYTF
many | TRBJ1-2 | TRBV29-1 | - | TGCAGCGTTGAGGCACAGGAAGGCTATGGCTACACCTTC | CSVEAQEGYGYTF
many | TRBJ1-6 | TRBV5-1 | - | TGCGCCAGCAGCTTGGCGGGGACTTCCGAACTCTCCTATAATTCACCCCTCCACTTT | CASSLAGTSELSYNSPLHF
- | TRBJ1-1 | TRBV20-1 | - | TGCAGTGGGCTGGGAACTGAAGCTTTCTTT | CSGLGTEAFF
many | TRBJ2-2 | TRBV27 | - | TGTGCCAGCAGTTTAGAAGCACCCACGAACACCGGGGAGCTGTTTTTT | CASSLEAPTNTGELFF
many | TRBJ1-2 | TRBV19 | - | TGTGCCAGCCACAGGGCGGGCGGCTACACCTTC | CASHRAGGYTF
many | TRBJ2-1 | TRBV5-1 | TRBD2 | TGCGCCAGCAGCTTGGTTAGCGGGGAGCAGTTCTTC | CASSLVSGEQFF
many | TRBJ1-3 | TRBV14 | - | TGTGCCAGCAGTGGAGACACCATATATTTT | CASSGDTIYF
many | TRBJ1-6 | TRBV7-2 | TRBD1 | TGTGCCAGCCGGGACAGGGGGCTGACCTATAATTCACCCCTCCACTTT | CASRDRGLTYNSPLHF
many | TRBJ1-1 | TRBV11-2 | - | TGTGCCAGCAGCTTAGTATTTTACACTGAAGCTTTCTTT | CASSLVFYTEAFF
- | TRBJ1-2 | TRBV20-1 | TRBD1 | TGCAGTGCTAGCGACAGGGGGCAGCGGAACTATGGCTACACCTTC | CSASDRGQRNYGYTF
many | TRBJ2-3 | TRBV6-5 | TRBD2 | TGTGCCAGCAGTTACTCTTTCTGGAATTTGCGGGGGGGCGGCGATACGCAGTATTTT | CASSYSFWNLRGGGDTQYF
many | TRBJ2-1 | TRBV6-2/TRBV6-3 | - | TGTGCCAGCAGTTACTCAAGCCCAGGGCGAGATGAGCAGTTCTTC | CASSYSSPGRDEQFF
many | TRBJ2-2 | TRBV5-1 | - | TGCGCCAGCAGCTGGGACACGAACACCGGGGAGCTGTTTTTT | CASSWDTNTGELFF
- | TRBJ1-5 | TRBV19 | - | TGTGCCAGTAGTTCCTACCTCAATCAGCCCCAGCATTTT | CASSSYLNQPQHF
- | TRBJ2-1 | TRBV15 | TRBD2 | TGTGCCACCAGCAGATGGGGTGGCGGGGGGTTAATAAACAATGAGCAGTTCTTC | CATSRWGGGGLINNEQFF
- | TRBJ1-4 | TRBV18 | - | TGTGCCAGCTCCGCGGACAGACATAATGAAAAACTGTTTTTT | CASSADRHNEKLFF
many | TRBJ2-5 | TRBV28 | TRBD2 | TGTGCCGGTGCGGGGGGGAAAGAGACCCAGTACTTC | CAGAGGKETQYF
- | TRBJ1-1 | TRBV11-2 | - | TGTGCCAGCAGCTTACAGGGAGGCATTACTGAAGCTTTCTTT | CASSLQGGITEAFF
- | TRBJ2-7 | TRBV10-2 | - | TGCGCCAGCAGAGTCGGGGGCCCGACCTACGAGCAGTACTTC | CASRVGGPTYEQYF
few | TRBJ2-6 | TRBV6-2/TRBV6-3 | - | TGTGCCAGCACCCCCGCGGCAGGGGGGGTCGGGGCCAACGTCCTGACTTTC | CASTPAAGGVGANVLTF
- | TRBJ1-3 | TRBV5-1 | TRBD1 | TGCGCCAGCAGCTTGGGAGACAGGGTCGGAAACACCATATATTTT | CASSLGDRVGNTIYF
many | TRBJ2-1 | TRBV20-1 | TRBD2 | TGCAGTGCTAGAGTAGCGGGGGGCTACAATGAGCAGTTCTTC | CSARVAGGYNEQFF
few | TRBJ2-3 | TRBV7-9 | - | TGTGCCAGTCCCCGGGGGCCAGGGTCCCCAGATACGCAGTATTTT | CASPRGPGSPDTQYF
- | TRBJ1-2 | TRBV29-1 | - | TGCAGCGTCGAGCGGGGGGGCGCAGACACCTTC | CSVERGGADTF
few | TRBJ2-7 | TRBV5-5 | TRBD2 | TGTGCCAGCAGCTCTAACCCTAGCGGGGCCTACGAGCAGTACTTC | CASSSNPSGAYEQYF
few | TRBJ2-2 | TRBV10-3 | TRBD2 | TGTGCCATCGGGCTAGCGGGGGGTTCGAACACCGGGGAGCTGTTTTTT | CAIGLAGGSNTGELFF
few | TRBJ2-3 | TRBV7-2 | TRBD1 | TGTGCCAGCAGCTCGGTGACAGGGCGAAATACGCAGTATTTT | CASSSVTGRNTQYF
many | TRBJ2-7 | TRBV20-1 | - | TGCAGTGCTAGAGATTACCACGAGCAGTACTTC | CSARDYHEQYF
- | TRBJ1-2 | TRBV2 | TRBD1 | TGTGCCAGCAGTGAGAGGACAGGAGAGTATGGCTACACCTTC | CASSERTGEYGYTF
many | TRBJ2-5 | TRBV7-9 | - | TGTGCCAGCAGCTTATTGGGACTGGAGACCCAGTACTTC | CASSLLGLETQYF